This TCR beta chain was captured in a study of blood T cells in healthy people across ages (dated by TCRdb to between 2015 and 2016). With regard to the full study: In model experiments, roughly one uniquely barcoded TCR beta cDNA molecule per two T cells was captured by template switching. The study measured age-related changes in TCR beta repertoire diversity using deep sequencing normalized with unique cDNA molecular identifiers. The donors were divided into four age groups: young (average around 17 years), middle-aged (about 39), aged (about 61) and long-lived (roughly 88). The study analyzed two additional independent replicas of 1 million unique cDNA reads from the same blood draw for two donors, one aged 18 to 30 and one aged 80 or older. Overall results and qualifications from the work: Since profiling was done on bulk unsorted PBMCs, naive and antigen-experienced compartments could not be conclusively compared. Total diversity estimates from one million sequenced T cells were considered lower bounds and underestimates. There was a strong correlation between observed TCR beta diversity and the percentage of naive T cells measured by flow cytometry. Compared with the aged group, the long-lived group had more naive CD4+ T cells, fewer expanded clones and increased TCR diversity, a pattern suggesting age selection. Observed TCR beta diversity per million T cells fell roughly linearly with age, and a significant reduction was already apparent by age roughly 40. Because the CMV infection status of the donors was unknown, age-related changes in expanded clonotypes may potentially have been confounded.

As regards this clonotype: The antigen it recognizes is unknown. No much larger clone is present one base from it, and per-base qualities are unavailable.

V is pared back by 6 bases and J by 7 bases, with 19 bases lying between the germline termini. The CDR3, cysteine through phenylalanine, is 15 amino acids long. Solely the CDR3 DNA is kept, with 45 bases framed from the first base. The germline V gene supplies CDR1 SNHLY and CDR2 FYNNEI. Systemically healthy Caucasian individuals from Russia, approximately 39 in total and aged roughly 6 to 100 years, were included as donors. Approximately 11 milliliters of peripheral blood were drawn from each donor into EDTA-treated Vacutainer tubes. Ficoll-Paque density-gradient centrifugation was used to isolate PBMCs, with at least 7 million obtained per sample. Trizol reagent was used to extract total RNA from the PBMCs, yielding at least 5 micrograms per sample. For every donor, an aliquot of PBMCs went through flow cytometry to measure the percentages of naive CD45RAhigh/CD27high T cells. Libraries were built with 5' RACE. Sequencing was performed on an Illumina HiSeq 2500. A second PCR of about 7 to 12 cycles was run with a J-beta primer mix and a sample-barcoded 5' primer. A unique molecular identifier was introduced onto each TCR beta cDNA molecule by a template-switch 5' adaptor carrying 12 random nucleotides. Each sample yielded at least 2.5 million CDR3-containing paired-end reads. First-strand cDNA was synthesized from all RNA with the Mint cDNA synthesis kit, primed by a TRBC-specific oligonucleotide. After uracil-DNA glycosylase treatment, a first 18-cycle PCR used universal primers M1SS and BC2_uni_R on all cDNA. Under the source paper's analysis protocol: Normalization of each sample was performed by random selection of 1 million high-quality reads, each carrying a distinct molecular identifier. Instead of being binned into consensus sequences, reads that shared molecular identifiers were thrown out. MiTCR, run with a Q25 quality threshold and the strictest error-elimination algorithm, handled CDR3 identification, clonotype clustering and error correction. Lower-bound total TCR beta diversity was estimated with a nonparametric unseen species model using Euler transformation. The public reads were run again by TCRdb, first through fastp at Q25 and then through MiXCR, and only productive beta chains were kept. CDR3 protein duplicates are merged, each entry listing the most common genes and DNA. These V and J calls are TCRdb output, not the study's own analysis. The table for this sample lists approximately 960,000 distinct CDR3 sequences; approximately 32% of them were counted only once. The ten largest make up roughly 10% of the sample.

The sample was also reused in another study, on T cells of mothers and their children. As the second publication notes: Nine systemically healthy Caucasian individuals served as donors, namely three mothers together with their six children. cDNA synthesis used all of the extracted RNA, with 1.5 ug of RNA in each 15 ul reaction. Sample barcodes and 2-4 random nucleotides were added via the M1S primer in the second PCR. More than 8 million TCR beta CDR3 reads were obtained from each mother, and 2.5 million to 3.5 million reads were obtained from each child. Thymic selection similarly shapes TCR recombination output in related and unrelated pairs, with minor effect from inherited differences. Normalized repertoire overlap was always slightly but never significantly higher in related than unrelated mother-child pairs. With a sensitivity of approximately 100 clones per million clonotypes, no persistent microchimeric T cell clones were detected. The study used deep NGS to compare TCR beta repertoires of mothers and children, seeking features distinguishing related mother-child pairs from unrelated individuals. On average, the children were roughly 11 +/- 4 years old, while the mothers were about 40 +/- 4 years old. After adapter ligation with NEBNext reagents, the libraries were sequenced on Illumina HiSeq 2000 with 100+100 nt paired-end reads. To prevent cross-contamination, the mother and child libraries were prepared one month apart and sequenced in separate runs. Between 500,000 and 2,000,000 distinct TCR beta clonotypes were identified per donor. Naive TCR beta clonotypes were estimated from low-frequency clonotypes matched to each donor's FACS-determined naive share, without sorting.

This receptor chain uses TRBV2 and TRBJ2-1; a tentative D call is TRBD1 (6 bases match). This TCR came from a woman in her 40s in good health. Material for sequencing was blood. The CDR3 is CASRGPDRTSNEQFF. The nucleotide sequence reads TGTGCCAGCAGGGGACCGGACAGAACATCGAATGAGCAGTTCTTC. With the rest looked up from the reference TRBV2 and TRBJ2-1 genes rather than sequenced, the full variable domain is EPEVTQTPSHQVTQMGQEVILRCVPISNHLYFYWYRQILGQKVEFLVSFYNNEISEKSEIFDDQFSVERPDGSNFTLKIRSTKLEDSAMYFCASRGPDRTSNEQFFGPGTRLTVL.